Given below is one T cell receptor (beta chain) in context. No antigen is known for it. The sample is drawn from a study of cytomegalovirus exposure and HLA in healthy donors. Study overall: In an early release, HLA-typed donors contributed approximately 82 million unique TCR sequences. Overall study findings and caveats: Presence/absence analyses treated sequencing depth as roughly uniform across donors. Cytomegalovirus status, reportedly, was diagnosed with high specificity and sensitivity by the classifier.

V dropped 0 bases and J dropped 4; count of bases not matched to a gene: 4. The CDR3 totals 16 residues. The germline CDR1 and CDR2 sequences are LGHNA and YNFKEQ. A multiplex PCR was run with 60 Vbeta primers and 13 Jbeta primers. Repertoires were generated with immunoSEQ multiplex PCR, while TCRdb's copy carries only in-frame clones and drops some. The top ten hold about 2.2% of the sample, which has 170,000 or so clones, roughly four fifths seen once. The specimen sequenced was PBMCs. The V call is TRBV4-2, the J call TRBJ2-7; 12 bases are shared with TRBD2. This TCR was sampled from a woman in her thirties in good health and CMV-seronegative. Here the CDR3 reads CASSQEGTSGGYEQYF. For the CDR3, the DNA is TGTGCCAGCAGCCAAGAGGGAACTAGCGGGGGGTACGAGCAGTACTTC.